This passage covers 27 T cell receptor beta chains from one sample sequenced in a study of OX40 agonist ivuxolimab in advanced cancers. TCRdb's copy holds only in-frame clones and misses some; the assay was immunoSEQ multiplex PCR. The sample has tens of thousands of clones, roughly 82% seen once. The sample was CD4+ or CD8+ T cells sorted from blood, taken in a trial of the OX40 agonist ivuxolimab. These receptors came from an adult with an advanced solid tumor such as melanoma, head and neck, liver or kidney cancer.

The rearrangement links TRBV6-5 to TRBJ2-5; D ambiguous. The CDR3 has 14 amino acids. CDR1 and CDR2 from the germline V gene are MNHEY and SVGAGI. V lost 0 bases and J lost 5, with 10 bases in between. CDR3 nucleotides: TGTGCCAGCAGTTACTCGATAGTCGGGGAGACCCAGTACTTC. Translation: CASSYSIVGETQYF.

The V gene is TRBV28, the J gene TRBJ2-3; D assignment may be TRBD1 or TRBD2 (5 bases each). Germline loops: CDR1 MDHEN, CDR2 SYDVKM. The V and J ends lost 5 bases and 0 bases respectively, with 15 bases between them. This CDR3 region has 16 residues. The CDR3 DNA reads as TGTGCCAGCAGTCTCGGGACGTACTCTAGCACAGATACGCAGTATTTT. It specifies CASSLGTYSSTDTQYF.

The chain combines TRBV18 with TRBJ2-4; tentatively, D is TRBD1 or TRBD2 (5 bases each). This CDR3 has 15 residues. Germline CDR1 is KGHSH and CDR2 is LQKENI. Trimming pared 6 bases from V and 5 bases from J, leaving 17 bases between. This CDR3 is CASSGGGPAQNIQYF. Written as DNA, the CDR3 is TGTGCCAGCTCTGGGGGTGGGCCCGCCCAAAACATTCAGTACTTC.

The CDR3 protein is CASSLRTTSTDTQYF. In nucleotides, the CDR3 is TGTGCCAGCAGCTTGAGGACGACTAGCACAGATACGCAGTATTTT. The rearrangement joins TRBV5-6 to TRBJ2-3; D gene uncertain. Trimming shortened V by 1 base and J by 0 bases, and 9 bases separated the two germline ends. Germline values: CDR1 SGHDT, CDR2 YYEEEE. The length of the CDR3 is 15 residues. Combining the CDR3 with reference TRBV5-6 and TRBJ2-3 gives the whole variable domain DAGVTQSPTHLIKTRGQQVTLRCSPKSGHDTVSWYQQALGQGPQFIFQYYEEEERQRGNFPDRFSGHQFPNYSSELNVNALLLGDSALYLCASSLRTTSTDTQYFGPGTRLTVL.

V gene TRBV4-2 combines with J gene TRBJ2-2; unclear D gene. Germline-derived CDR1 and CDR2 are LGHNA and YNFKEQ. V was cut by 1 base and J by 3 bases, with 9 bases left in between. CDR3 length: 15 amino acids. The CDR3 DNA reads TGTGCCAGCAGCCAAGCCGGTAGGCACACCGGGGAGCTGTTTTTT. As protein: CASSQAGRHTGELFF.

J is TRBJ2-3 and V is TRBV18, with no clear D. Germline CDR1 KGHSH, CDR2 LQKENI. V lost 0 bases and J lost 0, with 4 bases in between. The CDR3 contains 14 residues. The CDR3 spells CASSPPTSTDTQYF. The CDR3 bases are TGTGCCAGCTCACCACCGACTAGCACAGATACGCAGTATTTT.

V gene TRBV5-4 combines with J gene TRBJ1-6; 10 nucleotides line up with TRBD1. The CDR3 has 15 residues. Trimming cost V 2 bases and J 7 bases; bases outside gene matches: 3. Germline lookup yields CDR1 SGHNT and CDR2 YYREEE (reference sequence). The CDR3, as DNA: TGTGCCAGCAGCTTCAGACAGGGGGCAAATTCACCCCTCCACTTT. Encoded protein: CASSFRQGANSPLHF.

The rearrangement joins TRBV19 to TRBJ1-1; perhaps TRBD1 as D (6 bases). Germline assignment: CDR1 LNHDA and CDR2 SQIVND (reference sequence). The V gene lost 7 bases and the J gene lost 4 bases, with 16 bases spanning the gap. This CDR3 has 14 amino acids. The CDR3, as DNA: TGTGCCAGTACCCCCGACAGGCGGGGCACTGAAGCTTTCTTT. It specifies CASTPDRRGTEAFF.

V and J are TRBV18 and TRBJ1-2; no definite D call. The CDR3 consists of 14 residues. V was clipped by 6 bases and J by 2 bases, with 13 bases between them. The V gene's germline CDR1 is KGHSH and CDR2 LQKENI. The CDR3 loop reads CASSLRHLNYGYTF. DNA for the CDR3: TGTGCCAGCTCCCTACGCCACTTGAACTATGGCTACACCTTC. Combining the CDR3 with reference TRBV18 and TRBJ1-2 gives the whole variable domain NAGVMQNPRHLVRRRGQEARLRCSPMKGHSHVYWYRQLPEEGLKFMVYLQKENIIDESGMPKERFSAEFPKEGPSILRIQQVVRGDSAAYFCASSLRHLNYGYTFGSGTRLTVV.

This chain uses TRBV11-2 with TRBJ2-4; a weak D match, TRBD1 (6 bases). Germline V lookup: CDR1 SGHAT, CDR2 FQNNGV. The CDR3 has 15 residues. The V end was cut by 6 bases, the J end by 6 bases, with 18 bases between. The CDR3 DNA sequence: TGTGCCAGCAGTCAATTCAGGGGACGGGCAAACATTCAGTACTTC. Translated, it gives CASSQFRGRANIQYF.

The chain uses TRBV11-2 and TRBJ1-5; 8 positions agree with TRBD1. The CDR3 contains 16 residues. The V gene end was trimmed by 4 bases and the J gene end by 6 bases; junction bases not matched to a gene: 11. Germline lookup yields CDR1 SGHAT and CDR2 FQNNGV. Here the CDR3 reads CASSSSFQGAVQPQHF. CDR3 DNA sequence: TGTGCCAGCAGCTCCTCCTTTCAGGGGGCAGTTCAGCCCCAGCATTTT.

V gene TRBV7-9 combines with J gene TRBJ1-4, with a possible D match to TRBD1 (5 bases). This CDR3 spans 14 amino acids. The germline V gene encodes CDR1 SEHNR and CDR2 FQNEAQ (reference sequence). V was cut by 4 bases and J by 4 bases, with 10 bases left in between. The CDR3 sequence: CASSWGLLNEKLFF. DNA for the CDR3: TGTGCCAGCAGCTGGGGACTTCTTAATGAAAAACTGTTTTTT.

The V call is TRBV5-6, the J call TRBJ1-5; TRBD1 is a possible D gene (5 bases). Per the germline V gene, CDR1 is SGHDT and CDR2 is YYEEEE. Trimming left V 1 base short and J 3 bases short, with 8 bases between. The CDR3 is made up of 14 amino acids. The CDR3 DNA follows: TGTGCCAGCAGCTTGACAGGTTACAATCAGCCCCAGCATTTT. Its protein product is CASSLTGYNQPQHF. The full variable domain, in which reference TRBV5-6 and TRBJ1-5 provide the parts outside the CDR3, is DAGVTQSPTHLIKTRGQQVTLRCSPKSGHDTVSWYQQALGQGPQFIFQYYEEEERQRGNFPDRFSGHQFPNYSSELNVNALLLGDSALYLCASSLTGYNQPQHFGDGTRLSIL.

The CDR3 coding sequence is TGTGCCAGCAGTTCTGACACTAACACAGATACGCAGTATTTT. Protein sequence: CASSSDTNTDTQYF. This chain uses TRBV28 with TRBJ2-3; unclear D gene. Trimming shortened V by 4 bases and J by 2 bases, and 10 bases separated the two germline ends. Germline values: CDR1 MDHEN, CDR2 SYDVKM. The CDR3 sequence is 14 residues long. Together with reference TRBV28 and TRBJ2-3, the CDR3 gives the full variable domain: DVKVTQSSRYLVKRTGEKVFLECVQDMDHENMFWYRQDPGLGLRLIYFSYDVKMKEKGDIPEGYSVSREKKERFSLILESASTNQTSMYLCASSSDTNTDTQYFGPGTRLTVL.

This clone was observed a single time. This chain joins TRBV5-1 and TRBJ2-5; 13 nucleotides agree with TRBD2. This CDR3 has 15 residues. Per the germline V gene, CDR1 is SGHRS and CDR2 is YFSETQ. J was trimmed by 4 bases and V by 4 bases; bases with no gene match: 4. The CDR3 loop reads CASSALAGGPETQYF. The CDR3 DNA sequence: TGCGCCAGCAGCGCACTAGCGGGGGGGCCAGAGACCCAGTACTTC. Filled out from reference TRBV5-1 and TRBJ2-5, the complete variable domain reads KAGVTQTPRYLIKTRGQQVTLSCSPISGHRSVSWYQQTPGQGLQFLFEYFSETQRNKGNFPGRFSGRQFSNSRSEMNVSTLELGDSALYLCASSALAGGPETQYFGPGTRLLVL.

This sequence joins TRBV4-3 and TRBJ2-1, with D possibly TRBD1 on 7 matching bases. Germline values: CDR1 LGHNA, CDR2 YSLEER. This CDR3 has 19 residues. The V end lost 0 bases, the J end lost 1 base, and 19 bases lay between the germline ends. CDR3 in DNA: TGCGCCAGCAGCCAAGAATATACAGGCGGGACAGTTTCCTACAATGAGCAGTTCTTC. Translated, it gives CASSQEYTGGTVSYNEQFF.

The rearrangement links TRBV10-1 to TRBJ1-1, with D maybe TRBD1 (6 bases). Looked up from germline, CDR1 is WNHNN and CDR2 is SYGVQD (reference sequence). Trimming cost V 6 bases and J 8 bases, with 16 bases left between them. The CDR3 is 13 residues long. CDR3 loop: CASRGAGADEAFF. CDR3 bases: TGCGCCAGCAGGGGAGCAGGGGCGGACGAAGCTTTCTTT.

The chain recombines TRBV6-1 with TRBJ1-2, with TRBD1 identical over 7 bases. V lost 6 bases, J lost 4 bases, and 8 bases stayed unmatched. From germline, CDR1 is MNHNS and CDR2 SASEGT. The CDR3 contains 14 residues. The CDR3 DNA is TGTGCCAGCAGGGTCAGACGGGACAGCTATGGCTACACCTTC. Translation: CASRVRRDSYGYTF.

This sequence joins TRBV2 and TRBJ1-5; the D is unclear. The V gene's germline CDR1 is SNHLY and CDR2 FYNNEI. This CDR3 has 15 residues. Trimming pared 6 bases from V and 3 bases from J, leaving 15 bases between. CDR3 sequence: CASREAGGYNQPQHF. As DNA, the CDR3 is TGTGCCAGCAGGGAGGCCGGAGGTTACAATCAGCCCCAGCATTTT.

The V gene is TRBV19, the J gene TRBJ1-5; D gene uncertain. The CDR3 extends over 13 amino acids. Trimming stripped 9 bases from V and 4 bases from J, with 13 bases between. Germline CDR1 reads LNHDA; CDR2 reads SQIVND (reference sequence). CDR3 bases: TGTGCCAGCACGGAGAGGGTGAATCAGCCCCAGCATTTT. Its translation: CASTERVNQPQHF.

CDR3 bases: TGTGCCAGTAGTCCCCCCGGCCCCCCTACCCGGGGCTATGGCTACACCTTC. This gives the protein CASSPPGPPTRGYGYTF. V and J are TRBV19 and TRBJ1-2; D remains unclear. V was shortened by 5 bases and J by 4 bases, with 23 bases between the two germline ends. From germline, CDR1 is LNHDA and CDR2 SQIVND (reference sequence). The CDR3 spans 17 residues.

The chain carries TRBV25-1 and TRBJ2-3; weak D call: TRBD2 (5 bases). CDR3 length: 14 amino acids. Germline V gives CDR1 MGHDK, CDR2 SYGVNS. V was shortened by 6 bases and J by 6 bases, with 16 bases between the two germline ends. The CDR3 is CASRKGWGEDTQYF. The CDR3, as DNA: TGTGCCAGCAGGAAAGGGTGGGGAGAGGATACGCAGTATTTT.

The chain has TRBV27 and TRBJ1-2, with D maybe TRBD1 (5 bases). The V gene's germline CDR1 is MNHEY and CDR2 SMNVEV (reference sequence). CDR3 length: 13 amino acids. The V end was cut by 4 bases, the J end by 0 bases, with 6 bases between. CDR3 DNA: TGTGCCAGCAGTTCGACAGCTAACTATGGCTACACCTTC. It translates to CASSSTANYGYTF.

The chain is built from TRBV28 and TRBJ1-5; D may be TRBD1 (6 bases). Germline values: CDR1 MDHEN, CDR2 SYDVKM. This CDR3 region has 12 residues. V was shortened by 8 bases and J by 5 bases, with 10 bases between the two germline ends. CDR3 amino acids: CASGAGDQPQHF. CDR3 coding DNA: TGTGCCAGCGGGGCAGGGGATCAGCCCCAGCATTTT.

The chain employs TRBV7-9 and TRBJ1-6, with TRBD1 matching 7 bases. Germline CDR1 SEHNR, CDR2 FQNEAQ (reference sequence). V lost 5 bases and J lost 9; bases outside the gene matches: 10. The CDR3 runs 15 residues. The CDR3 loop is CASSHGTERVSPLHF. The CDR3 DNA reads as TGTGCCAGCAGCCACGGGACAGAACGAGTTTCACCCCTCCACTTT.

This chain connects TRBV5-1 to TRBJ1-1, with D tentatively TRBD1 (5 bases). Germline values: CDR1 SGHRS, CDR2 YFSETQ. V was cut by 4 bases and J by 0 bases, with 16 bases left in between. The CDR3 length is 16 residues. CDR3 loop: CASSASGRGMNTEAFF. The CDR3 DNA reads as TGCGCCAGCAGCGCGAGCGGGCGGGGGATGAACACTGAAGCTTTCTTT.

This clone occurred once. The chain uses TRBV7-3 and TRBJ1-1; 10 nucleotides agree with TRBD1. After removal of 5 bases from V and 10 bases from J, the junction contained 7 bases not matched to a gene. Germline V CDR1 and CDR2: SGHTA, FQGTGA. The CDR3 extends over 13 amino acids. The CDR3: CASSADRGRVAFF. CDR3 DNA sequence: TGTGCCAGCAGCGCCGACAGGGGGCGGGTAGCTTTCTTT.